The rows below give T cell receptor beta chains drawn from one sample of a study of cytomegalovirus exposure and HLA in healthy donors. This table comes from immunoSEQ multiplex PCR, and its TCRdb copy is limited to in-frame clones, with some not included. There are approximately 160,000 clones in the sample; less than 95% occur only once, and 3% lies in the top ten. Sequenced input: PBMCs. These receptors were taken from a woman younger than 35 in good health and CMV-seropositive. CDR3s include the opening cysteine and the closing phenylalanine or tryptophan. D genes are given only for firm matches. Rows may omit the clone size; those that give it use once, few, many or a size class.

>TRBJ1-4|TRBD1|TRBV2|.|16
CASSSHRGLANEKLFF
TGTGCCAGCAGTTCCCACAGGGGGCTTGCTAATGAAAAACTGTTTTTT
>TRBJ2-2|TRBD2|TRBV9|.|15
CASSVASGRSGELFF
TGTGCCAGCAGCGTAGCTAGCGGGAGGTCCGGGGAGCTGTTTTTT
>TRBJ1-1|.|TRBV27|.|13
CASSIGDSLEAFF
TGTGCCAGCAGTATAGGCGACAGCCTTGAAGCTTTCTTT
>TRBJ2-6|.|TRBV7-2|once|16
CASSPRTRTGANVLTF
TGTGCCAGCAGCCCACGGACACGAACGGGGGCCAACGTCCTGACTTTC
>TRBJ2-7|.|TRBV18|few|14
CASSPNSKPYEQYF
TGTGCCAGCTCACCGAACAGTAAACCCTACGAGCAGTACTTC
>TRBJ1-4|TRBD1|TRBV15|once|14
CATSTPQGDEKLFF
TGTGCCACCAGCACCCCCCAGGGGGATGAAAAACTGTTTTTT
>TRBJ2-7|TRBD1|TRBV6-5|.|13
CASRNRGSYEQYF
TGTGCCAGCAGAAACAGGGGTTCCTACGAGCAGTACTTC
>TRBJ2-5|.|TRBV10-2|.|15
CASSGGGAAGETQYF
TGCGCCAGCAGTGGTGGGGGGGCGGCTGGAGAGACCCAGTACTTC
>TRBJ2-7|.|TRBV14|.|14
CASSQDLLAYEQYF
TGTGCCAGCAGCCAAGATCTCCTAGCCTACGAGCAGTACTTC
>TRBJ2-7|.|TRBV28|.|15
CASSLTVLHTDEQYF
TGTGCCAGCAGCCTCACAGTCCTCCATACAGACGAGCAGTACTTC
>TRBJ1-5|.|TRBV19|.|14
CASSISSGGQPQHF
TGTGCCAGTAGTATTAGCAGTGGTGGTCAGCCCCAGCATTTT
>TRBJ1-2|.|TRBV4-1|.|13
CASSQGGRTGNTF
TGCGCCAGCAGCCAAGGGGGTCGGACCGGGAACACCTTC
>TRBJ2-5|.|TRBV28|.|15
CASSLGRPHQETQYF
TGTGCCAGCAGTTTGGGCAGGCCCCACCAGGAGACCCAGTACTTC
>TRBJ1-2|.|TRBV2|.|16
CASSDGEAGTNYGYTF
TGTGCCAGCAGTGATGGGGAGGCAGGGACGAACTATGGCTACACCTTC
>TRBJ2-3|.|TRBV7-9|.|15
CASIPGMRVADTQYF
TGTGCCAGCATTCCGGGTATGAGGGTTGCGGATACGCAGTATTTT
>TRBJ1-6|.|TRBV30|.|14
CAWRSGTSNSPLHF
TGTGCCTGGAGAAGTGGGACAAGCAATTCACCCCTCCACTTT
>TRBJ2-5|TRBD2|TRBV2|.|15
CASSGTSGKRETQYF
TGTGCCAGCAGCGGGACTAGCGGGAAGAGGGAGACCCAGTACTTC
>TRBJ1-2|.|TRBV2|.|14
CASSEVRGRGGYTF
TGTGCCAGCAGTGAAGTCAGGGGCCGGGGTGGCTACACCTTC
>TRBJ1-5|.|TRBV10-3|.|14
CAISEGATGQPQHF
TGTGCCATCAGTGAGGGAGCAACGGGGCAGCCCCAGCATTTT
>TRBJ1-1|.|TRBV27|few|14
CASSLTGGSAEAFF
TGTGCCAGCAGTTTAACTGGCGGGTCCGCTGAAGCTTTCTTT
>TRBJ2-7|TRBD1|TRBV5-1|.|12
CASSRTGGEQYF
TGCGCCAGCAGCCGGACAGGGGGGGAGCAGTACTTC
>TRBJ2-1|TRBD2|TRBV11-3|.|15
CASSLGTSLPNEQFF
TGTGCCAGCAGCTTAGGGACTAGTCTCCCCAATGAGCAGTTCTTC
>TRBJ1-4|TRBD1|TRBV5-1|.|14
CASSAGTGREKLFF
TGCGCCAGCAGCGCAGGGACAGGGCGAGAAAAACTGTTTTTT
>TRBJ2-1|.|TRBV5-4|once|13
CASSFTENNEQFF
TGTGCCAGCAGCTTCACGGAGAACAATGAGCAGTTCTTC
>TRBJ2-3|.|TRBV5-1|few|15
CASSLYIDSTDTQYF
TGCGCCAGCAGCTTGTATATAGATAGCACAGATACGCAGTATTTT
>TRBJ2-2|TRBD1|TRBV6-5|.|15
CASSKQGSWTGELFF
TGTGCCAGCAGTAAACAGGGGAGCTGGACCGGGGAGCTGTTTTTT
>TRBJ2-7|.|TRBV21-1|.|16
CASSSPEASGPYEQYF
TGTGCCAGCAGCTCCCCGGAGGCTAGCGGCCCCTACGAGCAGTACTTC
>TRBJ2-1|.|TRBV7-9|once|13
CASSSGLRDEQFF
TGTGCCAGCAGCTCGGGACTTAGGGATGAGCAGTTCTTC
>TRBJ1-3|.|TRBV5-5|.|20
CASSFGLSVKWRVPGNTIYF
TGTGCCAGCAGCTTTGGATTAAGCGTGAAGTGGAGGGTCCCTGGAAACACCATATATTTT
>TRBJ1-2|.|TRBV5-4|.|16
CASSPREGRETGGYTF
TGTGCCAGCAGCCCTCGGGAGGGTCGGGAGACGGGTGGCTACACCTTC
>TRBJ2-1|TRBD1|TRBV19|.|15
CASSIKGAWDNEQFF
TGTGCCAGTAGTATCAAGGGGGCGTGGGACAATGAGCAGTTCTTC
>TRBJ2-7|.|TRBV6-5|.|16
CASSSLSTGLSYEQYF
TGTGCCAGCAGTTCATTGTCGACAGGCCTTTCCTACGAGCAGTACTTC
>TRBJ1-3|.|TRBV13|few|14
CASSRMTAGNTIYF
TGTGCCAGCAGCCGAATGACAGCCGGAAACACCATATATTTT
>TRBJ2-2|.|TRBV9|.|12
CASSGFTGELFF
TGTGCCAGCAGTGGCTTTACCGGGGAGCTGTTTTTT
>TRBJ2-3|TRBD2|TRBV10-3|.|15
CAISDTSGIPDTQYF
TGTGCCATCAGTGATACTAGCGGGATACCAGATACGCAGTATTTT
>TRBJ1-4|.|TRBV27|few|13
CASSLLQGEKLFF
TGTGCCAGCAGTTTATTGCAGGGTGAAAAACTGTTTTTT
>TRBJ1-2|.|TRBV28|.|16
CASNDPRTGGSYGYTF
TGTGCCAGCAACGACCCCAGGACCGGAGGGAGCTATGGCTACACCTTC